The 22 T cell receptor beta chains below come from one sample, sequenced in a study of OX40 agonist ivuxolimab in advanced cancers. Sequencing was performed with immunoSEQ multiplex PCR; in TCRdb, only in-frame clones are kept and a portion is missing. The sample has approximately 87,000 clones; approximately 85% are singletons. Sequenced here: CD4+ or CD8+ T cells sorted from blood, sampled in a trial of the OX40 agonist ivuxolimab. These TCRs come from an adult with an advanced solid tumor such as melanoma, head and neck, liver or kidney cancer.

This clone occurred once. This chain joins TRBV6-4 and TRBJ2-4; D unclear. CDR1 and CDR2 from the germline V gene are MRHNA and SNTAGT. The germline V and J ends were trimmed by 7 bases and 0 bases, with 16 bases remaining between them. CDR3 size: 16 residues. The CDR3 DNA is TGTGCCAGCATTGTTGGAGACCGTCTAGCCAAAAACATTCAGTACTTC. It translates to CASIVGDRLAKNIQYF.

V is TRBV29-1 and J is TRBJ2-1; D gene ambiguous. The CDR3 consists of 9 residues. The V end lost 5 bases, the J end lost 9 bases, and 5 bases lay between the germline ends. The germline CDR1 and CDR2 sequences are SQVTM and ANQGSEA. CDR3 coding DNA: TGCAGCGTTAGTAGTGAGCAGTTCTTC. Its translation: CSVSSEQFF.

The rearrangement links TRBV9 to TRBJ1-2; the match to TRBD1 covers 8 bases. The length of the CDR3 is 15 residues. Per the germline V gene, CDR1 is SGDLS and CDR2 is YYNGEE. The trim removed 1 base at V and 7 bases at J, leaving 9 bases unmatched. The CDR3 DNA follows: TGTGCCAGCAGCGTAATGTCAGGGGGCCCGGGTGGCTACACCTTC. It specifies CASSVMSGGPGGYTF.

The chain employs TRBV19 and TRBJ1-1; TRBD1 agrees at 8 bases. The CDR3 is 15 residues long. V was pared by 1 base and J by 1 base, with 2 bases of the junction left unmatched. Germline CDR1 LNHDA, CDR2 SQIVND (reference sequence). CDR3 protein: CASSIVQGANTEAFF. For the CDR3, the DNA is TGTGCCAGTAGTATAGTTCAGGGGGCGAACACTGAAGCTTTCTTT. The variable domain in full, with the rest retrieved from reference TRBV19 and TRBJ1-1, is DGGITQSPKYLFRKEGQNVTLSCEQNLNHDAMYWYRQDPGQGLRLIYYSQIVNDFQKGDIAEGYSVSREKKESFPLTVTSAQKNPTAFYLCASSIVQGANTEAFFGQGTRLTVV.

CDR3 DNA sequence: TGTGCCAGCAGGGGCTACAATGAGCAGTTCTTC. Amino acids: CASRGYNEQFF. The chain is built from TRBV5-6 and TRBJ2-1, with D uncertain. Germline V gene lookup returns CDR1 SGHDT and CDR2 YYEEEE. V was shortened by 5 bases and J by 3 bases, with 3 bases between the two germline ends. This CDR3 has 11 residues.

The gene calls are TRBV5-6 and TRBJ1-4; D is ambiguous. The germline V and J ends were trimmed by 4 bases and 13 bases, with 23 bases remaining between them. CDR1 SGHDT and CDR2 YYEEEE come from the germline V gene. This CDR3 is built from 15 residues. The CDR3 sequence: CASSTGWDAEIGLFF. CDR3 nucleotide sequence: TGTGCCAGCAGCACCGGCTGGGATGCGGAGATCGGACTGTTTTTT.

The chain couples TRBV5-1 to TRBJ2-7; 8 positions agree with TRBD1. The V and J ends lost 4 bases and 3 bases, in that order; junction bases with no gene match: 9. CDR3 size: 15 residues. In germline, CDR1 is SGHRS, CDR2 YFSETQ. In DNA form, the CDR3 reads TGCGCCAGCAGCCTCGGGACAGGAGGACTCTACGAGCAGTACTTC. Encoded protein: CASSLGTGGLYEQYF.

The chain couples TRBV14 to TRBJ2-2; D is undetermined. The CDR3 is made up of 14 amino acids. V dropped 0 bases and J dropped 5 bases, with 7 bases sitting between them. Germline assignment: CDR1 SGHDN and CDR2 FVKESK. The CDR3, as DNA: TGTGCCAGCAGCCAAGATCTTGGAACCGGGGAGCTGTTTTTT. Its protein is CASSQDLGTGELFF.

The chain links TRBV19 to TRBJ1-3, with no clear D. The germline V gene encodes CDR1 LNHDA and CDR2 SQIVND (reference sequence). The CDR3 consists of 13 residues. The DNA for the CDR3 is TGTGTCATCGGAAAGAGCTCTGGAAACACCATATATTTT. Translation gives CVIGKSSGNTIYF. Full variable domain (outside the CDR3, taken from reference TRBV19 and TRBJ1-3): DGGITQSPKYLFRKEGQNVTLSCEQNLNHDAMYWYRQDPGQGLRLIYYSQIVNDFQKGDIAEGYSVSREKKESFPLTVTSAQKNPTAFYLCVIGKSSGNTIYFGEGSWLTVV.

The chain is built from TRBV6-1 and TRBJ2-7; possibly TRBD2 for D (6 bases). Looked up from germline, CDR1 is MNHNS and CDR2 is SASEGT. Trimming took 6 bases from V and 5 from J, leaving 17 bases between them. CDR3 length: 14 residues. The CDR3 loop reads CASRREEGIHEQYF. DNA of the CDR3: TGTGCCAGCAGGAGGGAGGAGGGCATTCACGAGCAGTACTTC.

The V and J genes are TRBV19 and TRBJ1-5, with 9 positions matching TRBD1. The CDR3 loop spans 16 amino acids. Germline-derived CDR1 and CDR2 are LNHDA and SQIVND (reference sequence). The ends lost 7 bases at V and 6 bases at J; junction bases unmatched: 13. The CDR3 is CASTQRTDRGVQPQHF. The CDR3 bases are TGTGCCAGTACCCAGAGAACCGACAGGGGGGTTCAGCCCCAGCATTTT.

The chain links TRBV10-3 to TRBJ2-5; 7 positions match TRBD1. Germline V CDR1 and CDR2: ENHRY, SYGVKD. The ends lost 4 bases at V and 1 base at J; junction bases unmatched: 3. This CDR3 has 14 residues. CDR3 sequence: CAISVTGSQETQYF. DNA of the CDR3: TGTGCCATCAGTGTGACAGGGAGCCAAGAGACCCAGTACTTC.

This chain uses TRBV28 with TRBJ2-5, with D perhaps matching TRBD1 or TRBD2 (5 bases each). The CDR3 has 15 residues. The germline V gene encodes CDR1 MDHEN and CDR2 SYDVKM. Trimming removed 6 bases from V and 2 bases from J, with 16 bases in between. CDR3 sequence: CASSGAGTLQETQYF. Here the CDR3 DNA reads TGTGCCAGCAGCGGGGCAGGGACCTTACAAGAGACCCAGTACTTC.

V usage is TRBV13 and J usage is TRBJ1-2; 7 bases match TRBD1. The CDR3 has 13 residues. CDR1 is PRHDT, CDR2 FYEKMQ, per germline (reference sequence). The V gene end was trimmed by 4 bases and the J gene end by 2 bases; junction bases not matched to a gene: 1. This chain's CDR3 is CASSWGQNYGYTF. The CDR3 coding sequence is TGTGCCAGCAGCTGGGGACAGAACTATGGCTACACCTTC.

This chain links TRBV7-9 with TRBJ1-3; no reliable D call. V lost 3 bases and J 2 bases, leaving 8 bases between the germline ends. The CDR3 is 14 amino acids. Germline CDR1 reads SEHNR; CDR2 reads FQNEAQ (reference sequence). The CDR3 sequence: CASSLERTGNTIYF. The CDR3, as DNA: TGTGCCAGCAGCTTGGAAAGAACTGGAAACACCATATATTTT. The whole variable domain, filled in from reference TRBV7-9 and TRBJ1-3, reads DTGVSQNPRHKITKRGQNVTFRCDPISEHNRLYWYRQTLGQGPEFLTYFQNEAQLEKSRLLSDRFSAERPKGSFSTLEIQRTEQGDSAMYLCASSLERTGNTIYFGEGSWLTVV.

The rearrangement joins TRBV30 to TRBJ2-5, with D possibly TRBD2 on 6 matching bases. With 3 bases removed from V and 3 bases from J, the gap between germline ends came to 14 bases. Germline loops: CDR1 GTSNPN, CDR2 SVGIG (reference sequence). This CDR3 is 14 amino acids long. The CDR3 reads CAWRGVAVKETQYF. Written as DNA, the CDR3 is TGTGCCTGGAGAGGAGTAGCGGTTAAAGAGACCCAGTACTTC.

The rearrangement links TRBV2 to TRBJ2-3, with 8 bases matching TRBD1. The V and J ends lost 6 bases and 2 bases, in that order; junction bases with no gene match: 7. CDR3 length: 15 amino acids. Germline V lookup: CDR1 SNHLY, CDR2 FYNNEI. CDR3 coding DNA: TGTGCCAGCAGCATCCAGGGGGCCTACACAGATACGCAGTATTTT. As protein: CASSIQGAYTDTQYF.

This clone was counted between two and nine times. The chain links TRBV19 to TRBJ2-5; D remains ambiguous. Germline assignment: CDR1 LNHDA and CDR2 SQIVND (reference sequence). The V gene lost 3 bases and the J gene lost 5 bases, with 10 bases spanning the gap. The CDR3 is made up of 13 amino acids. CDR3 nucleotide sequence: TGTGCCAGTAGTATTCAGATTGCGGAGACCCAGTACTTC. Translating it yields CASSIQIAETQYF.

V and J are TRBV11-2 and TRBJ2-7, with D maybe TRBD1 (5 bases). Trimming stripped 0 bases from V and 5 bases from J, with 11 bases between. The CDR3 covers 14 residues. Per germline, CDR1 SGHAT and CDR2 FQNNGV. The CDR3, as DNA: TGTGCCAGCAGCTTAGACAGGACCAGGGACGAGCAGTACTTC. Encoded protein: CASSLDRTRDEQYF.

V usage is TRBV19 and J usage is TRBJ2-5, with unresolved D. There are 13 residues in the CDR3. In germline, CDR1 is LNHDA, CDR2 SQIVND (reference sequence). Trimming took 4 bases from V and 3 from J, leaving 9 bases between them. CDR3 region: CASSTILKETQYF. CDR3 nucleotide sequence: TGTGCCAGTAGTACAATACTAAAAGAGACCCAGTACTTC.

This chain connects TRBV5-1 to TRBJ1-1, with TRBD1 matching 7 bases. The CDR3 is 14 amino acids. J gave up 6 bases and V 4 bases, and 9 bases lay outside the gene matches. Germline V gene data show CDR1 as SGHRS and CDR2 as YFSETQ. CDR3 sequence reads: CASSPREGAAEAFF. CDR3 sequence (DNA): TGCGCCAGCAGCCCAAGGGAGGGGGCAGCTGAAGCTTTCTTT. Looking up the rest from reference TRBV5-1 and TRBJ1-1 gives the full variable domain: KAGVTQTPRYLIKTRGQQVTLSCSPISGHRSVSWYQQTPGQGLQFLFEYFSETQRNKGNFPGRFSGRQFSNSRSEMNVSTLELGDSALYLCASSPREGAAEAFFGQGTRLTVV.

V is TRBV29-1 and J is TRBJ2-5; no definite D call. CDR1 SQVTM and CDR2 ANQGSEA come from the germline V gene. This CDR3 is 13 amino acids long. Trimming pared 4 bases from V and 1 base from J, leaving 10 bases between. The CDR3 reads CSVGSVGQETQYF. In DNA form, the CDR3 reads TGCAGCGTTGGCTCAGTCGGCCAAGAGACCCAGTACTTC.